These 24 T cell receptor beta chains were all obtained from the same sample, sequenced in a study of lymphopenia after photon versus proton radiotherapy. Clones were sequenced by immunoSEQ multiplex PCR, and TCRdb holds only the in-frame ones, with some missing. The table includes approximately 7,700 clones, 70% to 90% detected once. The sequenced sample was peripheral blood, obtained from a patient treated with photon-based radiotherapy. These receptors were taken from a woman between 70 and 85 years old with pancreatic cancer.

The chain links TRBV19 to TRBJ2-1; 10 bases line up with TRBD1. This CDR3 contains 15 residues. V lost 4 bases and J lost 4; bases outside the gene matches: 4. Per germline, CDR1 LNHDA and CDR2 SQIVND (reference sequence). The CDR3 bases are TGTGCCAGTAGTAACGACAGGGGGCTATACAATGAGCAGTTCTTC. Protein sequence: CASSNDRGLYNEQFF. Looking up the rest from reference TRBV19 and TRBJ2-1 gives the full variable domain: DGGITQSPKYLFRKEGQNVTLSCEQNLNHDAMYWYRQDPGQGLRLIYYSQIVNDFQKGDIAEGYSVSREKKESFPLTVTSAQKNPTAFYLCASSNDRGLYNEQFFGPGTRLTVL.

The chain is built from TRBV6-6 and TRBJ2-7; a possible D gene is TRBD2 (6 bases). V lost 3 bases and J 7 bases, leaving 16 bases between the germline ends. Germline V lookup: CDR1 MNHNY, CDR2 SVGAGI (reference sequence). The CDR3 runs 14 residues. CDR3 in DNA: TGTGCCAGCAGTTATTCTCCGCGGGAAGGTGAGCAGTACTTC. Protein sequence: CASSYSPREGEQYF.

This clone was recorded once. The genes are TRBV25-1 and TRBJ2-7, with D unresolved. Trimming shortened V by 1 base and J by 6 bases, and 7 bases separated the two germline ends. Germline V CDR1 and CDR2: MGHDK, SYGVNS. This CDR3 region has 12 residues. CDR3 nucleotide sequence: TGTGCCAGCAGTGAATCTACGGCCGAGCAGTACTTC. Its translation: CASSESTAEQYF.

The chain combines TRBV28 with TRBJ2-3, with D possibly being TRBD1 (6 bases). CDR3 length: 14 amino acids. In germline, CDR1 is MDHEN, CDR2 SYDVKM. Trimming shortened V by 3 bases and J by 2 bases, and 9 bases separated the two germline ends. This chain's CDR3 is CASSFDRTTDTQYF. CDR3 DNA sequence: TGTGCCAGCAGTTTTGACAGGACCACAGATACGCAGTATTTT.

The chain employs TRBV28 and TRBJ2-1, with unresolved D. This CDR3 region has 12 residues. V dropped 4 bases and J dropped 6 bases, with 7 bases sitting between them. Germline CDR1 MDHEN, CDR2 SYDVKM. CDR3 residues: CASSWGGNEQFF. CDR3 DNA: TGTGCCAGCAGTTGGGGTGGCAATGAGCAGTTCTTC.

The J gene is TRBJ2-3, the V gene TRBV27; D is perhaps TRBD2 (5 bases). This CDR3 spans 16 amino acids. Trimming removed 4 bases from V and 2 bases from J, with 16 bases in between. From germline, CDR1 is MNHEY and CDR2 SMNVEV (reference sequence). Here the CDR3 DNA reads TGTGCCAGCAGTTGGTCCCCGAGGGAATTCACAGATACGCAGTATTTT. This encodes CASSWSPREFTDTQYF.

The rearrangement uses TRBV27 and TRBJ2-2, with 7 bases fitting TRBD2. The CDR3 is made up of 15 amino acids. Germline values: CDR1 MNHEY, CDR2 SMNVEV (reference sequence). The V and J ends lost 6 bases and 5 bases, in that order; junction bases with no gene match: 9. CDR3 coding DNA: TGTGCCAGCAGCTGGGGGGGTCCGGGAACCGGGGAGCTGTTTTTT. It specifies CASSWGGPGTGELFF.

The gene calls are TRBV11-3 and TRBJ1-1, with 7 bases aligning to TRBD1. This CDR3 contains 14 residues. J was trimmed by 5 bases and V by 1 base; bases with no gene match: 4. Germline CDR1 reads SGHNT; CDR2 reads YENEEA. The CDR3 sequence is CASSLVRGQTEAFF. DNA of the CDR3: TGTGCCAGCAGCTTAGTGAGGGGGCAAACTGAAGCTTTCTTT.

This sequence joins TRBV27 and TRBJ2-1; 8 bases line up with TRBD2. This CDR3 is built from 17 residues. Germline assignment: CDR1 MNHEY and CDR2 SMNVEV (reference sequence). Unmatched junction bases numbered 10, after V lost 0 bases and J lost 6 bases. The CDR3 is CASSLSARGGGGNEQFF. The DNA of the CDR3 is TGTGCCAGCAGTTTATCCGCCCGGGGGGGCGGGGGCAATGAGCAGTTCTTC.

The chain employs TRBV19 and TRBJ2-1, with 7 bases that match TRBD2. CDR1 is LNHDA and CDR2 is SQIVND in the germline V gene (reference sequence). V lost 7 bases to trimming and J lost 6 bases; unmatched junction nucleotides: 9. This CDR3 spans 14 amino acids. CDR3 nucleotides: TGTGCCAGTACCCAAAGCGGGATGGTCAATGAGCAGTTCTTC. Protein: CASTQSGMVNEQFF.

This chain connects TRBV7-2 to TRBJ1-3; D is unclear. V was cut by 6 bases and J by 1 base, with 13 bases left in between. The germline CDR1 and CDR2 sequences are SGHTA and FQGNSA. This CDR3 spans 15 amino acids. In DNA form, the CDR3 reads TGTGCCAGCAGTGTGACGGTGGCGTCTGGAAACACCATATATTTT. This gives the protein CASSVTVASGNTIYF.

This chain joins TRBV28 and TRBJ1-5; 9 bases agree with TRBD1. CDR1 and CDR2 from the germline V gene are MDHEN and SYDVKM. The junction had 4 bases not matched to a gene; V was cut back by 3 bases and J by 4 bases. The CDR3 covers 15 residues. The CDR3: CASSFPGTGNQPQHF. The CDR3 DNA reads TGTGCCAGCAGTTTCCCCGGGACAGGGAATCAGCCCCAGCATTTT.

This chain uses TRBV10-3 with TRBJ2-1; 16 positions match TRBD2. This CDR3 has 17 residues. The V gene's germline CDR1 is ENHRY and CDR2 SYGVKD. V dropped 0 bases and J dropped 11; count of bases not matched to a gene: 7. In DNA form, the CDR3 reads TGTGCCATCAGTGAGTCGGGGACTAGCGGGAGGGGTCCCAAGCAGTTCTTC. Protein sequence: CAISESGTSGRGPKQFF.

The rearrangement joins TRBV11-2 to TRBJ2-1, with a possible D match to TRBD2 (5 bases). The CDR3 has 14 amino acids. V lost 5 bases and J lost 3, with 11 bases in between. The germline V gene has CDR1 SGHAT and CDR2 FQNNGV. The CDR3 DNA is TGTGCCAGCAGCCCCTCAGGAGGCTACAATGAGCAGTTCTTC. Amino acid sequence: CASSPSGGYNEQFF. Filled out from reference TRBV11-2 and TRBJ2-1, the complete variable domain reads EAGVAQSPRYKIIEKRQSVAFWCNPISGHATLYWYQQILGQGPKLLIQFQNNGVVDDSQLPKDRFSAERLKGVDSTLKIQPAKLEDSAVYLCASSPSGGYNEQFFGPGTRLTVL.

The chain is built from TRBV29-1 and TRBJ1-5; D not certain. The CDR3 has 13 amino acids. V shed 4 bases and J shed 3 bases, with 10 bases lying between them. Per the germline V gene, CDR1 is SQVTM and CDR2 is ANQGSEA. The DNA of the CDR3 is TGCAGCGTTGCCGGTAGGGCCAATCAGCCCCAGCATTTT. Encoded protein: CSVAGRANQPQHF.

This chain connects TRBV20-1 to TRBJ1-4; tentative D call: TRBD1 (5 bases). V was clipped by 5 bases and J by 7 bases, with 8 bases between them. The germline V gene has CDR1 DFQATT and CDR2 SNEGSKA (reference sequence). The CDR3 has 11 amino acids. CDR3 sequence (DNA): TGCAGTGCTGGGGGAGGTGAAAAACTGTTTTTT. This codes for CSAGGGEKLFF.

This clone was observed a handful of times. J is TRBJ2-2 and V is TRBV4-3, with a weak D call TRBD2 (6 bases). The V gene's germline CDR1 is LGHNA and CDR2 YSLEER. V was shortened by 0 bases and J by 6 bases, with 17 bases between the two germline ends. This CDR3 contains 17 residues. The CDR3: CASSQDNSGAGSGELFF. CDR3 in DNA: TGCGCCAGCAGCCAAGATAATTCGGGAGCAGGGTCCGGGGAGCTGTTTTTT.

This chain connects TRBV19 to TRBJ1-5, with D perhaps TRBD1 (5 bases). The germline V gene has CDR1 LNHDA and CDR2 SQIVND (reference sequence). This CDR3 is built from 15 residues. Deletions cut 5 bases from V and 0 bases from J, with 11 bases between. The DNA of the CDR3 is TGTGCCAGTAGTCGGACAAGTTATAGCAATCAGCCCCAGCATTTT. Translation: CASSRTSYSNQPQHF.

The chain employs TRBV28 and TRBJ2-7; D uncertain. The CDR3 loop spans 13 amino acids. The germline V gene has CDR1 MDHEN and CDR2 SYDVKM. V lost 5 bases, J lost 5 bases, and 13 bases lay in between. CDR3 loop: CASSGRDRDEQYF. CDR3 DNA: TGTGCCAGCAGTGGAAGGGATAGGGACGAGCAGTACTTC.

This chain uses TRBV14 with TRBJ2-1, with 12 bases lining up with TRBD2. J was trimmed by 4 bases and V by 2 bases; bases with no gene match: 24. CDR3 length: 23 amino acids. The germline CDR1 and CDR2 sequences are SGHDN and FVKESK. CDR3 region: CASSQWKGIRTSGEAILYNEQFF. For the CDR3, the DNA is TGTGCCAGCAGCCAATGGAAGGGTATTAGGACTAGCGGGGAGGCCATCCTTTACAATGAGCAGTTCTTC.

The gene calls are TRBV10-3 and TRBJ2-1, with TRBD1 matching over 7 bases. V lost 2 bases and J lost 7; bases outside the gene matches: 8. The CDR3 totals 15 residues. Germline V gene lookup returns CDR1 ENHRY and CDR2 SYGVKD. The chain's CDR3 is CAISERDRETNEQFF. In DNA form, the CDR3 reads TGTGCCATCAGTGAGCGAGACAGGGAAACTAATGAGCAGTTCTTC.

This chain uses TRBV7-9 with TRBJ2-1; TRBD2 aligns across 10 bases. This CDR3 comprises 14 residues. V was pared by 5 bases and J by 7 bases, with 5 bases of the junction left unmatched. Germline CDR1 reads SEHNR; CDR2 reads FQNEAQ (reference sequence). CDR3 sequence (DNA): TGTGCCAGCAGCCCCCTGGGACTAGCGAATGAGCAGTTCTTC. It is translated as CASSPLGLANEQFF.

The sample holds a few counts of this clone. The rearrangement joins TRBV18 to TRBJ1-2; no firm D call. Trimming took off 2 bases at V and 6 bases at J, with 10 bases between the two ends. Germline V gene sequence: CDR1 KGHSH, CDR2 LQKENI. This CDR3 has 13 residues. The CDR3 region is CASSPVEGHGYTF. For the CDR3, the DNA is TGTGCCAGCTCACCAGTTGAGGGCCATGGCTACACCTTC.

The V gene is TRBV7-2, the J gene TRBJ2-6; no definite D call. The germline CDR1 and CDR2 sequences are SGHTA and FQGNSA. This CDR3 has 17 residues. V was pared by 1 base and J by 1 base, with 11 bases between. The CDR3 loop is CASSLVVGRSGANVLTF. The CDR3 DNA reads TGTGCCAGCAGCTTAGTAGTAGGAAGGTCTGGGGCCAACGTCCTGACTTTC.